Shown below are 23 T cell receptor beta chains from a single sample sequenced in a study of metastatic and nonmetastatic thyroid tumors. TCRdb recomputed clones from the PCR reads via MiXCR. Seen here are just over 40,000 clones, approximately 10% observed once, and the top ten hold roughly 23%. No patient had received any treatment before thyroid surgery. The material sequenced was blood. The receptors come from a female donor with papillary thyroid cancer or a benign thyroid nodule (not recorded which). Some clones in this sample may be carry-over from other donors' samples.

This clone was found many times. The rearrangement joins TRBV5-1 to TRBJ1-1; D not certain. Trimming stripped 1 base from V and 6 bases from J, with 16 bases between. The CDR3 has 15 residues. Germline V gene data show CDR1 as SGHRS and CDR2 as YFSETQ. The CDR3 DNA reads as TGCGCCAGCAGCTTGATCCCCGGGGAGAGGGCTGAAGCTTTCTTT. Protein: CASSLIPGERAEAFF.

This clone was seen repeatedly, ten times or more. This chain links TRBV20-1 with TRBJ2-3; D is uncertain. The length of the CDR3 is 13 residues. From germline, CDR1 is DFQATT and CDR2 SNEGSKA (reference sequence). Trimming took off 5 bases at V and 6 bases at J, with 15 bases between the two ends. The CDR3 region is CSAHYPLEDTQYF. The CDR3 coding sequence is TGCAGTGCTCACTACCCCCTTGAGGATACGCAGTATTTT.

This clone was recorded many times. The chain uses TRBV6-4 and TRBJ2-5, with 9 nucleotides matching TRBD1. Germline CDR1 reads MRHNA; CDR2 reads SNTAGT. V lost 5 bases to trimming and J lost 5 bases; unmatched junction nucleotides: 6. The CDR3 is 14 residues long. For the CDR3, the DNA is TGTGCCAGCAGTCGGGACAGGGAAGCGGAGACCCAGTACTTC. Its protein is CASSRDREAETQYF.

The sample holds many counts of this clone. The V call is TRBV12-3 or TRBV12-4, the J call TRBJ2-1; possibly TRBD1 for D (5 bases). V was cut by 5 bases and J by 0 bases, with 20 bases left in between. The CDR3 runs 18 residues. CDR3: CASSPRTLLVRSYNEQFF. The CDR3 DNA follows: TGTGCCAGCAGTCCACGGACACTCCTTGTTCGCTCCTACAATGAGCAGTTCTTC.

Ten or more counts support this clone. The chain couples TRBV5-1 to TRBJ2-2, with 8 bases matching TRBD1. Losses at the gene ends were 5 bases for V and 2 bases for J; bases not matched to a gene: 5. The CDR3 consists of 15 residues. CDR1 and CDR2 (germline): SGHRS, YFSETQ. CDR3 DNA: TGCGCCAGCAGTGCCGGGACAGGTAACACCGGGGAGCTGTTTTTT. Translated: CASSAGTGNTGELFF.

This clone came up many times. The chain uses TRBV29-1 and TRBJ1-1, with D tentatively TRBD1 (5 bases). Germline values: CDR1 SQVTM, CDR2 ANQGSEA. V lost 7 bases and J 2 bases, leaving 14 bases between the germline ends. The CDR3 totals 13 residues. CDR3 sequence: CSARGDLNTEAFF. The CDR3 bases are TGCAGCGCCCGTGGGGACCTAAACACTGAAGCTTTCTTT. The full variable domain, completed using reference TRBV29-1 and TRBJ1-1, is SAVISQKPSRDICQRGTSLTIQCQVDSQVTMMFWYRQQPGQSLTLIATANQGSEATYESGFVIDKFPISRPNLTFSTLTVSNMSPEDSSIYLCSARGDLNTEAFFGQGTRLTVV.

This clone was seen ten or more times. The chain has TRBV20-1 and TRBJ1-1; 8 bases match TRBD1. Germline V CDR1 and CDR2: DFQATT, SNEGSKA (reference sequence). J was trimmed by 1 base and V by 0 bases; bases with no gene match: 7. The CDR3 consists of 16 residues. CDR3 sequence (DNA): TGCAGTGCTAGAGACCATCGGACAGGGCCGAACACTGAAGCTTTCTTT. Amino acids: CSARDHRTGPNTEAFF.

This clone has ten or more counts. The chain employs TRBV9 and TRBJ1-1; TRBD1 agrees at 7 bases. CDR1 SGDLS and CDR2 YYNGEE come from the germline V gene. This CDR3 contains 14 residues. Trimming cost V 4 bases and J 5 bases; bases outside gene matches: 8. In nucleotides, the CDR3 is TGTGCCAGCAGCCCTTACGGACAGGCTACTGAAGCTTTCTTT. Protein: CASSPYGQATEAFF.

This clone was recorded at least ten times. The genes are TRBV5-1 and TRBJ2-3; D is ambiguous. V shed 0 bases and J shed 0 bases, with 11 bases lying between them. CDR1 is SGHRS, CDR2 YFSETQ, per germline. The CDR3 loop spans 16 amino acids. The CDR3 sequence is CASSLALHLSTDTQYF. As DNA, the CDR3 is TGCGCCAGCAGCTTGGCCCTACACCTCAGCACAGATACGCAGTATTTT.

This clone was observed many times. The chain employs TRBV27 and TRBJ2-7, with 9 bases matching TRBD1. The V gene end was trimmed by 4 bases and the J gene end by 4 bases; junction bases not matched to a gene: 5. The CDR3 runs to 14 residues. CDR1 and CDR2 from the germline V gene are MNHEY and SMNVEV (reference sequence). The CDR3: CASSSGTGQYEQYF. CDR3 sequence (DNA): TGTGCCAGCAGTTCGGGGACAGGGCAGTACGAGCAGTACTTC.

The sample holds many counts of this clone. The chain is built from TRBV19 and TRBJ2-4; 7 bases match TRBD1. CDR1 is LNHDA and CDR2 is SQIVND in the germline V gene (reference sequence). V lost 4 bases and J lost 0; bases outside the gene matches: 0. The CDR3 length is 14 residues. The DNA of the CDR3 is TGTGCCAGTAGTACAGGGGGAGCCAAAAACATTCAGTACTTC. Residues: CASSTGGAKNIQYF.

The sample holds many counts of this clone. J is TRBJ1-5 and V is TRBV5-1, with D unclear. The CDR3 loop spans 15 amino acids. Germline loops: CDR1 SGHRS, CDR2 YFSETQ. V dropped 4 bases and J dropped 0 bases, with 11 bases sitting between them. This chain's CDR3 is CASSPGANSNQPQHF. The CDR3 DNA follows: TGCGCCAGCAGCCCTGGAGCGAATAGCAATCAGCCCCAGCATTTT.

At least ten counts were recorded for this clone. This sequence joins TRBV30 and TRBJ2-1; the match to TRBD1 covers 9 bases. With 2 bases clipped from V and 2 bases from J, the junction kept 4 bases outside the gene matches. In germline, CDR1 is GTSNPN, CDR2 SVGIG (reference sequence). The CDR3 loop spans 15 amino acids. CDR3 sequence (DNA): TGTGCCTGGAGTATCACAGGGGGCCCCTACAATGAGCAGTTCTTC. It is translated as CAWSITGGPYNEQFF. The full variable domain, rest sourced from reference TRBV30 and TRBJ2-1, is SQTIHQWPATLVQPVGSPLSLECTVEGTSNPNLYWYRQAAGRGLQLLFYSVGIGQISSEVPQNLSASRPQDRQFILSSKKLLLSDSGFYLCAWSITGGPYNEQFFGPGTRLTVL.

This chain uses TRBV4-2 with TRBJ2-7; 10 nucleotides agree with TRBD1. Trimming removed 4 bases from V and 7 bases from J; junction bases left unmatched: 7. The CDR3 is 14 residues long. In germline, CDR1 is LGHNA, CDR2 YNFKEQ. The CDR3 region has the DNA TGTGCCAGCAGCCCGGGACAGGGGACAAGGGAGCAGTACTTC. Its translation: CASSPGQGTREQYF.

Ten or more counts support this clone. The chain carries TRBV27 and TRBJ2-7; TRBD1 might be the D (5 bases). CDR3 length equals 14 residues. Germline values: CDR1 MNHEY, CDR2 SMNVEV (reference sequence). Trimming took 5 bases from V and 2 from J, leaving 13 bases between them. The chain's CDR3 is CASSLSTGTYEQYF. CDR3 DNA sequence: TGTGCCAGCAGTCTTTCAACAGGCACCTACGAGCAGTACTTC.

This clone was seen ten or more times. The rearrangement uses TRBV13 and TRBJ2-4, with 7 bases aligning to TRBD1. V lost 4 bases, J lost 5 bases, and 11 bases stayed unmatched. Germline V CDR1 and CDR2: PRHDT, FYEKMQ (reference sequence). The CDR3 totals 16 residues. CDR3 protein: CASSSRRVDRENIQYF. CDR3 bases: TGTGCCAGCAGCTCAAGGCGCGTAGACAGGGAAAACATTCAGTACTTC.

This clone was recorded at least ten times. The V call is TRBV7-6, the J call TRBJ1-3; TRBD1 matches 9 bases. After removal of 4 bases from V and 4 bases from J, the junction contained 8 bases not matched to a gene. Germline lookup yields CDR1 SGHVS and CDR2 FNYEAQ. The CDR3 loop spans 16 amino acids. The CDR3 sequence is CASSSEQGAGGNTIYF. In nucleotides, the CDR3 is TGTGCCAGCAGCTCTGAACAGGGGGCAGGCGGAAACACCATATATTTT.

This clone has more than one count but fewer than ten. The chain employs TRBV5-4 and TRBJ2-3; D is unresolved. This CDR3 is built from 16 residues. CDR1 is SGHNT and CDR2 is YYREEE in the germline V gene (reference sequence). Trimming took off 0 bases at V and 5 bases at J, with 16 bases between the two ends. As DNA, the CDR3 is TGTGCCAGCAGCTTGGGCTGGGATGGTGCTAAAGATACGCAGTATTTT. Amino acids: CASSLGWDGAKDTQYF.

This clone has a count of ten or more. Other DNA sequences in this specimen translate into the identical CDR3. This sequence joins TRBV27 and TRBJ2-1; TRBD1 agrees at 9 bases. Trimming cost V 6 bases and J 6 bases; bases outside gene matches: 3. The CDR3 extends over 13 amino acids. Germline V CDR1 and CDR2: MNHEY, SMNVEV (reference sequence). CDR3 coding DNA: TGTGCCAGCAGCAGGACAGGGGTCAATGAGCAGTTCTTC. It translates to CASSRTGVNEQFF.

This clone was observed a few times. V gene TRBV27 combines with J gene TRBJ2-7, with 7 bases aligning to TRBD2. Trimming took 6 bases from V and 6 from J; bases not matched to a gene: 11. Germline-derived CDR1 and CDR2 are MNHEY and SMNVEV (reference sequence). The CDR3 totals 14 residues. This chain's CDR3 is CASSRTGTTREQYF. The CDR3 DNA reads as TGTGCCAGCAGCCGTACCGGGACTACTCGCGAGCAGTACTTC.

This clone has at least ten counts. This rearrangement joins TRBV27 to TRBJ1-4; D is uncertain. This CDR3 is built from 13 residues. V shed 3 bases and J shed 5 bases, with 7 bases lying between them. Germline-derived CDR1 and CDR2 are MNHEY and SMNVEV (reference sequence). CDR3: CASSFWQNEKLFF. Here the CDR3 DNA reads TGTGCCAGCAGTTTTTGGCAGAATGAAAAACTGTTTTTT. Full variable domain (remainder filled in from reference TRBV27 and TRBJ1-4): EAQVTQNPRYLITVTGKKLTVTCSQNMNHEYMSWYRQDPGLGLRQIYYSMNVEVTDKGDVPEGYKVSRKEKRNFPLILESPSPNQTSLYFCASSFWQNEKLFFGSGTQLSVL.

As for this clone: Given a much more abundant clone one base away, this may be a read error. In DNA, the CDR3 is TGTGCCAGCATCTTTCGGCTAGCGGCAATCAATGAGCAGTTCTTC. Encoded protein: CASIFRLAAINEQFF. The rearrangement joins TRBV11-1 to TRBJ2-1; 7 bases map to TRBD2. Per the germline V gene, CDR1 is SGHAT and CDR2 is FQDESV (reference sequence). J gave up 6 bases and V 7 bases, and 12 bases lay outside the gene matches. This CDR3 has 15 residues.

The rearrangement uses TRBV11-2 and TRBJ2-7; TRBD1 aligns across 10 bases. Looked up from germline, CDR1 is SGHAT and CDR2 is FQNNGV. With V trimmed by 5 bases and J by 8 bases, 15 bases remained unmatched. This CDR3 has 16 amino acids. This chain's CDR3 is CASSASPGQGLYQQYF. CDR3 coding DNA: TGTGCCAGCAGCGCGTCACCGGGACAGGGGCTATACCAGCAGTACTTC. Combining the CDR3 with reference TRBV11-2 and TRBJ2-7 gives the whole variable domain EAGVAQSPRYKIIEKRQSVAFWCNPISGHATLYWYQQILGQGPKLLIQFQNNGVVDDSQLPKDRFSAERLKGVDSTLKIQPAKLEDSAVYLCASSASPGQGLYQQYFGPGTRLTVT.